This T cell receptor beta chain is drawn from a study of CD8 T cells in Susac syndrome. Reverse transcription of roughly 0.5 to 1 ug RNA was performed with random hexamers. TCRdb reanalysed the immunoSEQ multiplex PCR reads using MiXCR and keeps one entry per CDR3 protein. The sample carries roughly 130,000 distinct CDR3 sequences, about 94% recorded once. High-throughput TCR beta sequencing covered peripheral CD8+ and CD4+ T cells. The multiple sclerosis controls were treatment-naive patients with relapsing-remitting disease that was stable or active. Isolation of CD8+ and CD4+ T cells was performed negatively, whereas enrichment of TEMRA cells was done by FACS. Per the germline V gene, CDR1 is MRHNA and CDR2 is SNTAGT. The CDR3 is 17 amino acids. Deletions cut 0 bases from V and 4 bases from J, with 18 bases between.

The chain uses TRBV6-4 and TRBJ1-2; D is possibly TRBD1 (6 bases). This sequence originates from a human donor with multiple sclerosis. The source material was CD4+ T cells from PBMCs. The CDR3 sequence: CASSDSMGARGPYGYTF. For the CDR3, the DNA is TGTGCCAGCAGTGACTCGATGGGGGCTCGGGGTCCCTATGGCTACACCTTC.